This TCR beta chain was found in a study of cytomegalovirus exposure and HLA in healthy donors (dated by TCRdb to 2016 to 2017). Background on the whole study: According to an earlier analysis of 587 of the donors, some 170 million T cells yielded 90 million to 140 million unique TCR beta sequences and roughly 280 Gb of sequence data. The study profiled the T cell repertoires of around 700 subjects by immunosequencing and related them to cytomegalovirus serostatus. Every discovery cohort repertoire had been produced on one sequencing platform. Among about 360 genotyped donors of the cohort, an average of around 240,000 unique TCR beta nucleotide sequences were sequenced per donor, around 20% of them non-productive. To predict cytomegalovirus infection status, the study combined high-throughput TCR immunosequencing, statistical association of individual TCRs with disease status, and machine learning. The study aimed to test whether cataloging public T cell receptors could reveal signatures of past pathogen exposure. HLA typing included class I and class II loci at four-digit resolution. Rather than drawing on any new phenotypic data, the later analysis identified candidate immune exposures from TCR beta sequences and the way those sequences occurred across donors. To study patterns of TCR occurrence, a later analysis re-analyzed previously published TCR beta repertoires from 550 to 800 donors and added high-resolution HLA genotyping. Alongside the repertoire data, information on donor age, sex, ethnicity and CMV serostatus was compiled. About 280 gigabases of sequencing data and 70 million to 100 million unique TCR sequences were included in an early release covering over 600 HLA-typed donors. Typing coverage varied by locus: roughly 629-640 donors for A, B, C, DRB1 and DQB1; some 520 for DQA1; around 610 for DPA1; fewer than 480 for DPB1. Genome-wide SNP genotypes for about 65% of the 666 donors were used in a later genetic analysis, which treated that subset as a discovery cohort. Of the roughly 400 genotyped donors, over 65% fell in the genetic ancestry cluster associated with self-reported Caucasian donors. Four or five DR-DQ haplotypes were handled as single units for association and clustering, since linkage in the cohort was strong. In an earlier analysis of about 590 of the donors, high-throughput TCR beta sequencing was used to judge whether each TCR beta V gene segment behaved as functional or pseudogenic. Besides the first cohort of about 730 subjects, a separate validation cohort made up of 120 different subjects was used.

Findings and caveats that apply to the study as a whole: Some IMGT-functional V segments, including TRBV6-2 and TRBV6-3, could not be distinguished by the 87-base-pair reads and were therefore excluded. Most CMV-associated TCR beta chains appeared to be HLA-restricted in a later analysis, and the HLA associations seemed to be driven largely by CMV exposure. In a later analysis, HLA-associated TCR beta chains showed more clonal expansion and lower generation probabilities than non-associated chains that were equally common. Specific HLA alleles were associated with roughly 16,000 TCR beta sequences at a false discovery rate of 0.05 in a later analysis. Correlated functional status among segregating V segments might reflect linkage disequilibrium, but an unknown experimental factor could not be ruled out. Several of the top co-occurrence clusters appeared to be linked to parvovirus B19, influenza, CMV and Epstein-Barr virus, according to a later analysis. While some public TCRs were present in many individuals, most TCR sequences turned up only very rarely across donors. In a later genetic analysis, a missense DCLRE1C variant was associated with V-gene and J-gene trimming of TCR beta chains, and the association was replicated in an independent cohort. In an earlier analysis of 587 of the donors, most TCR beta V segments appeared in productive rearrangements about 87% or about 30% of the time, broadly matching IMGT annotations. CMV serostatus was the only immune exposure information available for the cohort. A later genetic analysis reported fewer N-insertions in productive TCRs among donors in an Asian-associated ancestry cluster than the roughly 700-donor mean. Only TCR beta chains were sequenced in this cohort, and the absence of alpha or paired-chain data limited detectable features. The sequencing pipeline was judged likely to have produced a cluster of highly shared sequence variants as a technical artifact. A further reported finding was that TCR beta sequences accurately predicted the HLA-A and HLA-B alleles for most subjects in the first cohort. When HLA alleles, especially DR and DQ, strongly co-occurred, TCR associations were difficult to assign to individual alleles. Cytomegalovirus status was reported to be diagnosed by the classifier with high specificity and sensitivity in both the original and validation cohorts. In a later analysis, TCR association rates were found to vary across HLA loci, with the most associated TCRs seen for DRB1 alleles and the fewest for HLA-C alleles. Three of the identified cytomegalovirus-associated TCR beta chains were confirmed in vitro to be specific for cytomegalovirus antigens. The earlier analysis of fewer than 750 of the donors excluded approximately 15 rarely observed V segments, including chromosome 9 orphons, because counts were too low. Because some donors lacked HLA typing at each locus, the association tests relied only on the typed subset. The authors suggested that the approach could potentially be extended to other disease states and immunological phenotypes. The study gave a list of 150 to 200 TCR beta chains associated with cytomegalovirus. The presence/absence analyses assumed that sequencing depth was roughly uniform across donors, and that assumption may not be true.

Libraries were constructed by the immunoSEQ multiplex PCR assay. A mixture of 60 forward primers for TCR Vbeta segments and 13 reverse primers for TCR Jbeta segments was used in the multiplex PCR. A multiplex PCR assay on genomic DNA amplified the CDR3 region of rearranged TCR beta genes. The Illumina HiSeq System was used to sequence the amplified TCR beta libraries as 87-base-pair reads. The study's own analysis went as follows. A later analysis counted some 74 million unique TCR beta chains across the 690 or so repertoires, and roughly 9.9 million of these chains were shared by at least two donors. A nearest-neighbor algorithm error-corrected the raw reads and collapsed the reads into unique sequences, merging closely related sequences to remove PCR and sequencing errors. V, D and J gene segments were assigned by aligning CDR3 sequences to IMGT reference sequences. For a sequence to be retained, at least a six-nucleotide match to both a V gene segment and a J gene segment was required. A rearrangement was called productive if the CDR3 had no stop codons and remained in frame with V and J, and every other rearrangement was called non-productive. CDR3 was defined according to IMGT convention as the region running from the second conserved V-encoded cysteine to the conserved J-encoded phenylalanine. In an earlier analysis of approximately 590 of the donors, sequences lacking an unambiguous match to a single V gene segment were excluded. An earlier analysis of a few hundred of the donors classified V segments as functional when productive rearrangements were above 56.7% and as segregating when the standard deviation between donors was above 5%. A statistical classification framework was built for diagnosing cytomegalovirus status from the catalog of TCR beta chain sequences. V and J gene assignment, in a later analysis, came from comparing TCR nucleotide sequences with IMGT/GENE-DB human TR gene sequences. The TCRdist pipeline was used in a later analysis to assign CDR3 sequences and most-parsimonious VDJ recombination scenarios. In a later analysis, every TCR beta chain was defined by the combination of its CDR3 amino acid sequence and its V-gene family, and reads without a unique V-gene family were dropped. A later analysis removed 500 to 650 highly shared, low-generation-probability nucleotide sequences to deal with suspected cross-contamination and a sequencing artifact. In a later analysis, a clonal expansion index was calculated for each public chain from normalized within-repertoire ranks of inferred template counts. In a later analysis, generation probabilities were computed using a VDJ recombination model fitted to out-of-frame rearrangements, and the results were checked against IGoR. A later analysis scored TCR-TCR, TCR-HLA and TCR-CMV co-occurrence with hypergeometric tests, applying a repertoire-size bias correction to TCR pairs. In a later analysis, false discovery rates were estimated by permuting HLA or CMV assignments 20 times. In a later analysis, co-occurring TCRs were grouped using DBSCAN, and TCRdist sequence similarity was added for clustering within HLA-allele-positive subsets. Co-occurrence clustering excluded repertoires with fewer than 30,000 or more than 120,000 public chains, plus five with anomalous nucleotide sharing. TCRdb mirrors the immuneACCESS table, restricted to in-frame sequences. Some clones are absent from its copies; in checked studies, under half trace to an unresolved V gene, and the reason for the others is unknown. That table gives V, J and clone size, and the DNA gave D and trimming. This sample lists around 150,000 clones; 70% to 85% were detected once. The ten largest clones capture roughly 4.2% of the sample.

In total, 630 or so healthy bone marrow donors made up the cohort. At the time of sampling, all cohort members were nominally healthy, though unrecorded immune exposures were likely present. The donor tested CMV seronegative, placing the donor among the approximately 360 seronegative members of the cohort. A peripheral blood sample was collected from each donor, and TCR beta sequencing was performed on peripheral blood mononuclear cells. Genomic DNA extraction from the blood cell samples was performed with the Qiagen DNeasy Blood Extraction Kit. The V end gives up 4 bases and the J end 1 base, leaving 9 bases in the junction not matched to a gene. CDR1 and CDR2 are read off the germline V gene (reference sequence) as SEHNR and FQNEAQ. Counted from cysteine to phenylalanine, this CDR3 has 16 amino acids. CDR3 DNA only is kept here, 48 bases in frame from base 1. Worth noting for this clone: Its antigen specificity is not known. The sample holds no much larger clone one base away, and base qualities are not on file.

The sequence was collected from a man aged 40-49 years in good health and CMV-seronegative. The chain employs TRBV7-9 and TRBJ2-7; TRBD1 lines up with 8 middle nucleotides. The specimen sequenced was PBMCs. This receptor has the CDR3 CASSSVPGQESYEQYF. The DNA sequence reads TGTGCCAGCAGCTCCGTCCCGGGACAGGAATCCTACGAGCAGTACTTC.